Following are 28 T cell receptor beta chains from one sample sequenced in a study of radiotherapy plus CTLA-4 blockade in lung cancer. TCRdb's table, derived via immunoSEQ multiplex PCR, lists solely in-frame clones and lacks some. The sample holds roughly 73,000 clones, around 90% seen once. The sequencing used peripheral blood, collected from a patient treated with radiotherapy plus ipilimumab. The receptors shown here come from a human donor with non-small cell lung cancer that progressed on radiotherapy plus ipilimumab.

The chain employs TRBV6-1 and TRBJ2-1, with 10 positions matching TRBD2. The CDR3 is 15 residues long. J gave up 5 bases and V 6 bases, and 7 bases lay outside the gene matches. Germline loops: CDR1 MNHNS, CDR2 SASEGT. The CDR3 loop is CASRSGTSDNNEQFF. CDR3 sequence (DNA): TGTGCCAGCAGGAGCGGGACTAGCGACAACAATGAGCAGTTCTTC.

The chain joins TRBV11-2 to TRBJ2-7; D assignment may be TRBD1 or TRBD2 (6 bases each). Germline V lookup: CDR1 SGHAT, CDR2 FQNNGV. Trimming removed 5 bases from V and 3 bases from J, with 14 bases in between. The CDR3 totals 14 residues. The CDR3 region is CASSKDGGHYEQYF. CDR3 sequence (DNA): TGTGCCAGCAGCAAAGATGGGGGGCACTACGAGCAGTACTTC.

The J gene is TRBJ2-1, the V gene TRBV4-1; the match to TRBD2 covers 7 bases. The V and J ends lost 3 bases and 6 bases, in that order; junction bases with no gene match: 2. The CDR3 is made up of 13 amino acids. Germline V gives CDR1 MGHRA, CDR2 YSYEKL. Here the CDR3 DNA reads TGCGCCAGCAGCCAGGCGGGAGTCAATGAGCAGTTCTTC. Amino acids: CASSQAGVNEQFF.

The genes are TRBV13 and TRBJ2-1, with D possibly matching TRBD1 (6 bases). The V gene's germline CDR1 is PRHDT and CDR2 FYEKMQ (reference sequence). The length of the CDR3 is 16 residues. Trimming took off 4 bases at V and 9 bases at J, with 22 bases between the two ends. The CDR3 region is CASSSLNRANRVEQFF. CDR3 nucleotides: TGTGCCAGCAGCTCTCTAAACCGGGCAAACAGGGTTGAGCAGTTCTTC.

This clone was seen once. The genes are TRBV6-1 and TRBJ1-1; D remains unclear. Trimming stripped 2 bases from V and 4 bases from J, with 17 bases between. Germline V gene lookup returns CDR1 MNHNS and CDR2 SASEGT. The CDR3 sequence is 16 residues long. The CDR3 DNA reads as TGTGCCAGCAGTGAAATCTACGTGGTTGAAAGCACTGAAGCTTTCTTT. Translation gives CASSEIYVVESTEAFF.

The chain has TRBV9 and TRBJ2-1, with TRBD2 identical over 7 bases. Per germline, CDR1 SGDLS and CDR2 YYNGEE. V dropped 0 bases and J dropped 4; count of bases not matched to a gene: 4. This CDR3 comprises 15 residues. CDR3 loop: CASSVGLAEYNEQFF. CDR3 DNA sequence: TGTGCCAGCAGCGTAGGGCTAGCGGAGTACAATGAGCAGTTCTTC.

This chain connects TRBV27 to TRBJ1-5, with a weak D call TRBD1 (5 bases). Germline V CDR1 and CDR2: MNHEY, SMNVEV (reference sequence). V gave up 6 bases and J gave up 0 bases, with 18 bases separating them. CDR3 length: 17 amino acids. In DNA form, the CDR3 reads TGTGCCAGCAGGCACGGGACCAAGGAATATAGCAATCAGCCCCAGCATTTT. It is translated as CASRHGTKEYSNQPQHF.

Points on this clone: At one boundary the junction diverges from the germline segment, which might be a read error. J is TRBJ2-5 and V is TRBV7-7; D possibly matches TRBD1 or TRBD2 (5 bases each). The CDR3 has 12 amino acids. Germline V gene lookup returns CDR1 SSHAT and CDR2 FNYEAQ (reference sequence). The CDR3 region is CASSRWGETQYF. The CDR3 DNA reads TGTGCTAGCAGTCGGTGGGGGGAGACCCAGTACTTC.

The CDR3 bases are TGTGCCAGTATTGATTATACAGATACGCAGTATTTT. Translated: CASIDYTDTQYF. The chain links TRBV6-5 to TRBJ2-3, with D unclear. V lost 9 bases to trimming and J lost 3 bases, with 10 bases between them. The CDR3 length is 12 residues. Germline lookup yields CDR1 MNHEY and CDR2 SVGAGI.

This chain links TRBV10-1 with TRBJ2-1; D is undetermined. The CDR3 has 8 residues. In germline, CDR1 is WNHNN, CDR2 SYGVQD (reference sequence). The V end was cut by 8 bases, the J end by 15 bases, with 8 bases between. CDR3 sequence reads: CASGLWFF. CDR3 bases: TGCGCCAGCGGCCTGTGGTTCTTC.

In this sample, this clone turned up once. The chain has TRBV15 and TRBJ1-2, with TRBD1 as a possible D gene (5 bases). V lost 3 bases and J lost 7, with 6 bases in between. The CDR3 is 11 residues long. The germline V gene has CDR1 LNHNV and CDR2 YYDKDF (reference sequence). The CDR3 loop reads CATSSGGGYTF. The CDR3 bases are TGTGCCACCAGCAGTGGGGGTGGCTACACCTTC.

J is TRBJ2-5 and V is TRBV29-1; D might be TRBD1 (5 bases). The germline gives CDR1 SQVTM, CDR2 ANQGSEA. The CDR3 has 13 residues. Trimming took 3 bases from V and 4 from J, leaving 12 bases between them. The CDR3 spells CSVDWGIAETQYF. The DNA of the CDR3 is TGCAGCGTTGATTGGGGCATCGCAGAGACCCAGTACTTC.

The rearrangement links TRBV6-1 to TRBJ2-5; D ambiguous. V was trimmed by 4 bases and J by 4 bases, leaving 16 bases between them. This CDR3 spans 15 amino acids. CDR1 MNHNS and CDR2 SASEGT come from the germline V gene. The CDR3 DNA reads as TGTGCCAGCAGTGTTGATCGAGTTTGGGGAGAGACCCAGTACTTC. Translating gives CASSVDRVWGETQYF.

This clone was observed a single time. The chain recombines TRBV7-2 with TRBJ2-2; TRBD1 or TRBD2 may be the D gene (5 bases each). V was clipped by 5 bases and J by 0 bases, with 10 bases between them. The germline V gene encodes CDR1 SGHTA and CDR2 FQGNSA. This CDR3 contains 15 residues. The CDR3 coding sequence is TGTGCCAGCAGCAGGGGACCGACGAACACCGGGGAGCTGTTTTTT. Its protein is CASSRGPTNTGELFF.

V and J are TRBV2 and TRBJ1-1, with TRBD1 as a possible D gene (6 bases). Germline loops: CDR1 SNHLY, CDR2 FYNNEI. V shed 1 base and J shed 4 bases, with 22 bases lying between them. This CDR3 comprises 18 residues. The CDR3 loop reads CASSEEGPTWGLGTEAFF. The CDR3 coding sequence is TGTGCCAGCAGTGAAGAAGGGCCTACATGGGGGCTGGGCACTGAAGCTTTCTTT.

The CDR3 region is CAIIFHRGINEKLFF. In nucleotides, the CDR3 is TGTGCCATAATTTTCCACAGGGGTATTAATGAAAAACTGTTTTTT. The rearrangement uses TRBV9 and TRBJ1-4; 7 bases are shared with TRBD1. The CDR3 has 15 residues. Looked up from germline, CDR1 is SGDLS and CDR2 is YYNGEE. V shed 9 bases and J 4 bases; nucleotides not matched to a gene: 12.

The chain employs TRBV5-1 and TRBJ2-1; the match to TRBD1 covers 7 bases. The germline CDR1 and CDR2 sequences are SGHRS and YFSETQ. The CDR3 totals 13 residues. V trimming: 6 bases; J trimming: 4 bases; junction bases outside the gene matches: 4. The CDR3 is CASTTGLYNEQFF. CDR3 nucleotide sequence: TGCGCCAGCACGACAGGGTTGTACAATGAGCAGTTCTTC.

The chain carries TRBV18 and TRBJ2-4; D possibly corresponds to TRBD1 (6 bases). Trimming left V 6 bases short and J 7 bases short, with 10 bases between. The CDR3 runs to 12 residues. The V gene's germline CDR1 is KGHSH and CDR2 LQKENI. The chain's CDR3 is CASSGQGNIQYF. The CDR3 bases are TGTGCCAGCTCGGGACAAGGGAACATTCAGTACTTC.

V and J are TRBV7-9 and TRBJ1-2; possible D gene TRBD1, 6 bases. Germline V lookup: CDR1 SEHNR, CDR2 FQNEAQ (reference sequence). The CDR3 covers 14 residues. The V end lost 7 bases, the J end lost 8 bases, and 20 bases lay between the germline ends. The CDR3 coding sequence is TGTGCCAGCACCCTTACTGGGGGGCTTGGAGGCTACACCTTC. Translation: CASTLTGGLGGYTF.

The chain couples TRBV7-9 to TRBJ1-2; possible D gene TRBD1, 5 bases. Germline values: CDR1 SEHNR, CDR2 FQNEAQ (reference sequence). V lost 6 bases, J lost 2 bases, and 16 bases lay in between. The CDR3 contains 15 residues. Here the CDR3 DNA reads TGTGCCAGCAGGCCCGGGACCTTTCCCAACTATGGCTACACCTTC. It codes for CASRPGTFPNYGYTF.

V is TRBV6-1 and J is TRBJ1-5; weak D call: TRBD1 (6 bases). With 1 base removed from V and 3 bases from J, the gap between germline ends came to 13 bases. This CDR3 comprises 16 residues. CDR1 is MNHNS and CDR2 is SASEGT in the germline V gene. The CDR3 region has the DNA TGTGCCAGCAGTGAAGGTATGGACAGACCCAATCAGCCCCAGCATTTT. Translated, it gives CASSEGMDRPNQPQHF.

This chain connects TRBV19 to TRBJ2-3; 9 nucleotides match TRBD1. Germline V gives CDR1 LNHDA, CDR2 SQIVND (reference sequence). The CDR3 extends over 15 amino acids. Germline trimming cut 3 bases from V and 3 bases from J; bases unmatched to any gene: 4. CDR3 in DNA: TGTGCCAGTAGTATTGGGGACAGGGCGACAGATACGCAGTATTTT. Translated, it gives CASSIGDRATDTQYF.

CDR3 nucleotide sequence: TGTGCCAGCAGCTTAAACCAGGGATACGAGCAGTACTTC. Translating it yields CASSLNQGYEQYF. The genes are TRBV7-2 and TRBJ2-7; a possible D gene is TRBD1 (5 bases). The CDR3 spans 13 residues. Germline V gene lookup returns CDR1 SGHTA and CDR2 FQGNSA. Trimming stripped 2 bases from V and 4 bases from J, with 9 bases between.

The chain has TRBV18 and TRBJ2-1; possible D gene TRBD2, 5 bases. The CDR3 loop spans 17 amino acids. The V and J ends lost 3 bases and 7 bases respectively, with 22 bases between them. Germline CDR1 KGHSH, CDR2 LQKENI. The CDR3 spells CASSPGLRTLAENEQFF. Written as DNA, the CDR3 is TGTGCCAGCTCACCTGGCCTCCGGACTTTAGCCGAGAATGAGCAGTTCTTC.

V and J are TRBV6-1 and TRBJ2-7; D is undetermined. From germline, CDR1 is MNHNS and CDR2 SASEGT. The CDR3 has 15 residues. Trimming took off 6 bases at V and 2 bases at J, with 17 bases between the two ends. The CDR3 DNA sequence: TGTGCCAGCAGCACCTCGATGGACGGAACCTACGAGCAGTACTTC. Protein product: CASSTSMDGTYEQYF.

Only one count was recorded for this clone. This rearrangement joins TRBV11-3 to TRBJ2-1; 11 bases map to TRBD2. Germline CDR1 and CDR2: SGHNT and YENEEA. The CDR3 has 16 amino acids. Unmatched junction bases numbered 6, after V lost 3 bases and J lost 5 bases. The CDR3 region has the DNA TGTGCCAGCAGCTTCGGGACTAGCGGCGCGGACAATGAGCAGTTCTTC. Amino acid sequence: CASSFGTSGADNEQFF.

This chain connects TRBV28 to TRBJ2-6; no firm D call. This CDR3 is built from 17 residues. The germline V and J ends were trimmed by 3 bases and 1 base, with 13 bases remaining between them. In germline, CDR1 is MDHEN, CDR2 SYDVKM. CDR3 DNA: TGTGCCAGCAGTTTCGGATGGTTAGGGTCTGGGGCCAACGTCCTGACTTTC. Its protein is CASSFGWLGSGANVLTF.

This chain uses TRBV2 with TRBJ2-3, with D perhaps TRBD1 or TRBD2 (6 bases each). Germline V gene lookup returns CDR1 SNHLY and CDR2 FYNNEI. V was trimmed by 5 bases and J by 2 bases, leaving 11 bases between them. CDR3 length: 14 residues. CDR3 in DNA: TGTGCCAGCAGTAGGGGGGTCGCCACAGATACGCAGTATTTT. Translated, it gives CASSRGVATDTQYF.